One sample yielded the 4 T cell receptor beta chains listed below, sequenced in a study of glioma-infiltrating T cells after dendritic cell vaccination. As to time point: after dendritic cell vaccination, including at tumor progression/relapse. The assay was immunoSEQ multiplex PCR, and TCRdb's table has in-frame clones only and misses some. Counted here are around 60,000 clones, around nine tenths occurring once; the ten biggest clones make up under 14%. The sample was blood, taken after dendritic cell vaccination. These receptors came from a human donor with glioblastoma.

The V and J genes are TRBV7-9 and TRBJ1-2, with TRBD1 as a possible D gene (6 bases). Trimming removed 3 bases at V and 4 bases at J, with 15 bases between. Per germline, CDR1 SEHNR and CDR2 FQNEAQ (reference sequence). This CDR3 comprises 15 residues. This CDR3 is CASSFGGQLSYGYTF. The CDR3 region has the DNA TGTGCCAGCAGCTTCGGAGGACAGTTAAGCTATGGCTACACCTTC.

V usage is TRBV5-1 and J usage is TRBJ2-2; 8 bases are a match to TRBD1. After removal of 4 bases from V and 6 bases from J, the junction contained 8 bases not matched to a gene. This CDR3 is built from 15 residues. Germline CDR1 is SGHRS and CDR2 is YFSETQ. The CDR3 is CASSLGGQAPGELFF. CDR3 coding DNA: TGCGCCAGCAGCCTTGGGGGACAGGCCCCCGGGGAGCTGTTTTTT.

The chain combines TRBV5-1 with TRBJ2-3, with D possibly matching TRBD2 (5 bases). From germline, CDR1 is SGHRS and CDR2 YFSETQ. This CDR3 region has 16 residues. The germline V and J ends were trimmed by 2 bases and 2 bases, with 15 bases remaining between them. The DNA of the CDR3 is TGCGCCAGCAGCTTACCGCCTAGCCGATACACAGATACGCAGTATTTT. Translating it yields CASSLPPSRYTDTQYF.

This clone has a handful of counts. The rearrangement links TRBV14 to TRBJ2-1; the D is unclear. Trimming cost V 5 bases and J 10 bases, with 9 bases left between them. The CDR3 length is 11 residues. Germline assignment: CDR1 SGHDN and CDR2 FVKESK. CDR3: CASSITVEQFF. CDR3 DNA sequence: TGTGCCAGCAGCATAACTGTAGAGCAGTTCTTC.